This T cell receptor beta chain was profiled in a study of cytomegalovirus exposure and HLA in healthy donors. Study-level findings and limits: Specific recognition of CMV antigens was confirmed in vitro for a few chains (all CMV-associated).

Clones were read by immunoSEQ multiplex PCR, and TCRdb kept only the in-frame ones, dropping some. The data hold about 150,000 clones, with 85% to 90% observed a single time. Looked up from germline, CDR1 is SGHNT and CDR2 is YYREEE (reference sequence). This CDR3 is built from 17 residues. Trimming took off 0 bases at V and 3 bases at J, with 18 bases between the two ends. On this clone itself: Its target is unknown.

The V call is TRBV5-4, the J call TRBJ2-5; weak D call: TRBD2 (6 bases). The clonotype originates from a young woman in good health and CMV-seropositive. Specimen: PBMCs. This CDR3 reads CASSLALGGSRKETQYF. As DNA, the CDR3 is TGTGCCAGCAGCTTGGCGCTCGGGGGTAGTCGCAAAGAGACCCAGTACTTC.